A single sample is the source of the 8 T cell receptor beta chains below, sequenced in a study of response to subunit inactivated influenza vaccine. TCRdb itself ran the RT-PCR reads through MiXCR, one entry per CDR3 protein. Altogether a few hundred thousand distinct CDR3 sequences are present, approximately 15% being singletons, with the ten largest covering approximately 12%. Sequencing was performed on PBMCs from blood, taken 11 to 12 days after vaccination. The receptor set was obtained from a man aged 50 to 60 who received an inactivated influenza vaccine.

This clonotype was recorded many times. The DNA for the CDR3 is TGTGCCAGCAGCCAAAGGGGAGCCAGCACAGATACGCAGTATTTT. It specifies CASSQRGASTDTQYF. V and J are TRBV7-2 and TRBJ2-3; D tentatively fits TRBD1 or TRBD2 (5 bases each). CDR1 and CDR2 from the germline V gene are SGHTA and FQGNSA. The CDR3 loop spans 15 amino acids. V was pared by 5 bases and J by 0 bases, with 12 bases between.

This chain connects TRBV2 to TRBJ2-1; 14 bases fit TRBD2. Germline V CDR1 and CDR2: SNHLY, FYNNEI. The CDR3 is 16 amino acids. Unmatched junction bases numbered 12, after V lost 6 bases and J lost 11 bases. This CDR3 is CASRKYGTSGRIQQFF. The CDR3 DNA sequence: TGTGCCAGCAGGAAATACGGGACTAGCGGGAGAATACAGCAGTTCTTC.

This clonotype has just a few counts. The chain recombines TRBV12-3 or TRBV12-4 with TRBJ1-5, with a possible D match to TRBD1 (5 bases). Trimming shortened V by 4 bases and J by 6 bases, and 13 bases separated the two germline ends. This CDR3 has 14 amino acids. As DNA, the CDR3 is TGTGCCAGCAGTTCTCCAGGGATGGGTCAGCCCCAGCATTTT. Its translation is CASSSPGMGQPQHF.

In its sample, this clonotype was seen once. This may arise from a read error, as a much more abundant clone is one base away. The chain combines TRBV20-1 with TRBJ1-5; D gene uncertain. This CDR3 has 16 amino acids. Germline lookup yields CDR1 DFQATT and CDR2 SNEGSKA (reference sequence). The CDR3 reads CSAELVGIVSNQPHHF. CDR3 bases: TGCAGTGCTGAACTAGTAGGGATCGTTAGCAATCAGCCCCATCATTTT.

On this clonotype: Since a much larger clone is just one base distant, this may be a read error. The V gene is TRBV5-4, the J gene TRBJ2-3; D remains ambiguous. Germline CDR1 and CDR2: SGHNT and YYREEE (reference sequence). Trimming pared 4 bases from V and 2 bases from J, leaving 11 bases between. This CDR3 has 14 residues. The DNA of the CDR3 is TGTGCCAGCAGCAACGGGCACAACACAGATACGCAGTATTTT. Its translation is CASSNGHNTDTQYF.

The chain joins TRBV5-1 to TRBJ2-3, with 9 bases fitting TRBD2. In germline, CDR1 is SGHRS, CDR2 YFSETQ. The junction had 5 bases not matched to a gene; V was cut back by 1 base and J by 2 bases. CDR3 length: 16 residues. The CDR3 nucleotides are TGCGCCAGCAGCTTGTCTCTAGCGGGATACACAGATACGCAGTATTTT. This sequence encodes CASSLSLAGYTDTQYF.

CDR3 region: CASSEQGLSQETQYF. The DNA of the CDR3 is TGTGCCAGCAGTGAACAGGGGTTGAGCCAAGAGACCCAGTACTTC. The gene calls are TRBV2 and TRBJ2-5, with a tentative D call TRBD1 (6 bases). This CDR3 has 15 residues. Per the germline V gene, CDR1 is SNHLY and CDR2 is FYNNEI. Trimming stripped 2 bases from V and 1 base from J, with 11 bases between. The full variable domain, completed using reference TRBV2 and TRBJ2-5, is EPEVTQTPSHQVTQMGQEVILRCVPISNHLYFYWYRQILGQKVEFLVSFYNNEISEKSEIFDDQFSVERPDGSNFTLKIRSTKLEDSAMYFCASSEQGLSQETQYFGPGTRLLVL.

The chain uses TRBV4-2 and TRBJ2-1; 7 positions match TRBD2. Germline CDR1 is LGHNA and CDR2 is YNFKEQ. The CDR3 has 20 residues. V lost 4 bases, J lost 4 bases, and 22 bases stayed unmatched. Written as DNA, the CDR3 is TGTGCCAGCAGCCCACAAACGGGGGTGCGAAAGCGGGATTCTTACAATGAGCAGTTCTTC. It specifies CASSPQTGVRKRDSYNEQFF.